Below, 26 T cell receptor beta chains from the same sample are listed, as sequenced in a study of early T cells in non-severe SARS-CoV-2 infection. MiXCR, applied by TCRdb to the 5' RACE reads, yields one record per CDR3 protein. The sample holds roughly 20,000 distinct CDR3 sequences, around 5% seen once. Material: whole blood. The receptors originated from an adult who was a healthcare worker with PCR-confirmed SARS-CoV-2 infection or an uninfected control (not recorded which).

By share, this clonotype counts as medium-sized. J is TRBJ2-2 and V is TRBV24-1; TRBD1 might be the D (6 bases). Germline V gene sequence: CDR1 KGHDR, CDR2 SFDVKD. The length of the CDR3 is 17 residues. The V end lost 4 bases, the J end lost 4 bases, and 18 bases lay between the germline ends. DNA of the CDR3: TGTGCCACCAGTGACCTGGGGGCAGGGGAAGGCACCGGGGAGCTGTTTTTT. This sequence encodes CATSDLGAGEGTGELFF.

This clonotype was detected a few times. The rearrangement uses TRBV11-2 and TRBJ2-7, with a tentative D call TRBD2 (5 bases). The CDR3 has 14 residues. The V gene's germline CDR1 is SGHAT and CDR2 FQNNGV. The germline V and J ends were trimmed by 6 bases and 6 bases, with 18 bases remaining between them. The DNA for the CDR3 is TGTGCCAGCAGTCTAGGAGGAATCTCGGGCGAGCAGTACTTC. This gives the protein CASSLGGISGEQYF.

The table lists this clonotype with many counts. V is TRBV5-1 and J is TRBJ1-4; possible D gene TRBD1, 6 bases. CDR3 length equals 16 residues. With 4 bases removed from V and 0 bases from J, the gap between germline ends came to 13 bases. Germline assignment: CDR1 SGHRS and CDR2 YFSETQ. The CDR3: CASSPTGTPTNEKLFF. As DNA, the CDR3 is TGCGCCAGCAGCCCAACCGGGACACCAACTAATGAAAAACTGTTTTTT. Based on the CDR3 plus reference TRBV5-1 and TRBJ1-4, the full variable domain is KAGVTQTPRYLIKTRGQQVTLSCSPISGHRSVSWYQQTPGQGLQFLFEYFSETQRNKGNFPGRFSGRQFSNSRSEMNVSTLELGDSALYLCASSPTGTPTNEKLFFGSGTQLSVL.

This clonotype was detected ten times or more. The rearrangement links TRBV19 to TRBJ2-2; 8 bases align to TRBD2. The CDR3 spans 16 residues. The trim removed 9 bases at V and 1 base at J, leaving 10 bases unmatched. The germline V gene encodes CDR1 LNHDA and CDR2 SQIVND (reference sequence). The chain's CDR3 is CASNSGGAVNTGELFF. The CDR3 region has the DNA TGTGCCAGCAACTCGGGGGGGGCCGTGAACACCGGGGAGCTGTTTTTT.

The gene calls are TRBV2 and TRBJ2-2; 12 bases agree with TRBD2. CDR3 length equals 14 residues. V shed 10 bases, J shed 7 bases, and the junction held 7 bases outside the gene matches. The V gene's germline CDR1 is SNHLY and CDR2 FYNNEI. The CDR3 DNA follows: TGTGCCATCGCGACTAGCGGGAGTTACGGGGAGCTGTTTTTT. Translated: CAIATSGSYGELFF.

J is TRBJ2-7 and V is TRBV7-2; D call uncertain. The CDR3 is 13 amino acids. The germline V gene has CDR1 SGHTA and CDR2 FQGNSA. Trimming took off 5 bases at V and 5 bases at J, with 13 bases between the two ends. In DNA form, the CDR3 reads TGTGCCAGCAGCCCGCCGAATTCAGACGAGCAGTACTTC. It is translated as CASSPPNSDEQYF.

V gene TRBV6-2 or TRBV6-3 combines with J gene TRBJ2-1, with TRBD2 matching 9 bases. V shed 2 bases, J shed 2 bases, and the junction held 4 bases outside the gene matches. The length of the CDR3 is 16 residues. Germline V CDR1 and CDR2: MNHEY, SVGEGT. CDR3 coding DNA: TGTGCCAGCAGTTACGGGACTAGCTTAGCCTACAATGAGCAGTTCTTC. The encoded protein is CASSYGTSLAYNEQFF.

This clonotype was seen ten or more times. The chain has TRBV6-2 or TRBV6-3 and TRBJ2-1; 7 bases are shared with TRBD2. The CDR3 is 15 amino acids. J gave up 7 bases and V 0 bases, and 6 bases lay outside the gene matches. The germline V gene encodes CDR1 MNHEY and CDR2 SVGEGT. CDR3 in DNA: TGTGCCAGCAGTTACTCGGGCGGGAGTGTTAATGAGCAGTTCTTC. Translation: CASSYSGGSVNEQFF.

This clonotype was observed many times. This chain connects TRBV30 to TRBJ1-5; D not resolved. CDR1 and CDR2 from the germline V gene are GTSNPN and SVGIG (reference sequence). V lost 0 bases and J lost 6, with 24 bases in between. This CDR3 spans 18 amino acids. The chain's CDR3 is CAWSVASRLFSGSQPQHF. CDR3 sequence (DNA): TGTGCCTGGAGTGTAGCCTCTCGATTGTTCTCGGGAAGTCAGCCCCAGCATTTT. Variable domain in full (rest from reference TRBV30 and TRBJ1-5): SQTIHQWPATLVQPVGSPLSLECTVEGTSNPNLYWYRQAAGRGLQLLFYSVGIGQISSEVPQNLSASRPQDRQFILSSKKLLLSDSGFYLCAWSVASRLFSGSQPQHFGDGTRLSIL.

This clonotype was detected a few times. Relative to the germline gene, one junction end is altered; a read error may explain this. The chain has TRBV7-6 and TRBJ2-5; TRBD2 agrees at 9 bases. Per germline, CDR1 SGHVS and CDR2 FNYEAQ. There are 16 residues in the CDR3. The CDR3 nucleotides are TGTGCCAGCAGCTTAGAAGCTAGCGGGGCGGGAGAGATCCAGTACTTC. This translates into CASSLEASGAGEIQYF. Drawing the rest from reference TRBV7-6 and TRBJ2-5, the complete variable domain is GAGVSQSPRYKVTKRGQDVALRCDPISGHVSLYWYRQALGQGPEFLTYFNYEAQQDKSGLPNDRFSAERPEGSISTLTIQRTEQRDSAMYRCASSLEASGAGEIQYFGPGTRLLVL.

This clonotype was seen only a few times. CDR3 DNA: TGTGCCAGCAGCTTAGGGCCGAATAATTCACCCCTCCACTTT. Translating gives CASSLGPNNSPLHF. The chain has TRBV7-8 and TRBJ1-6, with D unclear. There are 14 residues in the CDR3. From germline, CDR1 is SGHVS and CDR2 FQNEAQ. The V end lost 1 base, the J end lost 5 bases, and 6 bases lay between the germline ends.

This clonotype has ten or more counts. This chain uses TRBV6-6 with TRBJ2-3, with D uncertain. Trimming shortened V by 6 bases and J by 1 base, and 8 bases separated the two germline ends. This CDR3 contains 13 residues. Per the germline V gene, CDR1 is MNHNY and CDR2 is SVGAGI (reference sequence). CDR3 residues: CASSNQGTDTQYF. The CDR3 DNA reads as TGTGCCAGCAGCAATCAGGGCACAGATACGCAGTATTTT.

Only a few counts were recorded for this clonotype. The V call is TRBV7-2, the J call TRBJ2-1; the match to TRBD2 covers 14 bases. The length of the CDR3 is 15 residues. Unmatched junction bases numbered 6, after V lost 5 bases and J lost 9 bases. Germline-derived CDR1 and CDR2 are SGHTA and FQGNSA. The CDR3 loop reads CASSLTSGRGVEQFF. The CDR3 DNA reads TGTGCCAGCAGCCTGACTAGCGGGAGGGGAGTTGAGCAGTTCTTC.

This clonotype has just a few counts. V gene TRBV2 combines with J gene TRBJ1-4, with TRBD1 as a possible D gene (5 bases). The ends were cut back, 3 bases at V and 4 bases at J, with 12 bases in the middle. Germline V lookup: CDR1 SNHLY, CDR2 FYNNEI. The CDR3 runs 15 residues. The DNA of the CDR3 is TGTGCCAGCAGTGACCCAGGGCAGAGTAATGAAAAACTGTTTTTT. Amino acid sequence: CASSDPGQSNEKLFF.

The rearrangement joins TRBV18 to TRBJ2-3; TRBD1 might be the D (6 bases). The CDR3 has 17 amino acids. Germline-derived CDR1 and CDR2 are KGHSH and LQKENI. V was clipped by 3 bases and J by 0 bases, with 16 bases between them. The CDR3 loop is CASSPRIAGTSTDTQYF. CDR3 coding DNA: TGTGCCAGCTCACCCAGGATAGCAGGGACAAGCACAGATACGCAGTATTTT. The full variable domain, its missing parts supplied by reference TRBV18 and TRBJ2-3, is NAGVMQNPRHLVRRRGQEARLRCSPMKGHSHVYWYRQLPEEGLKFMVYLQKENIIDESGMPKERFSAEFPKEGPSILRIQQVVRGDSAAYFCASSPRIAGTSTDTQYFGPGTRLTVL.

This clonotype has at least ten counts. V gene TRBV28 combines with J gene TRBJ2-5, with TRBD1 matching over 7 bases. The V segment lost 6 bases and the J segment 2 bases; nucleotides outside the gene matches: 9. The germline V gene encodes CDR1 MDHEN and CDR2 SYDVKM. CDR3 length: 15 amino acids. The CDR3 DNA reads TGTGCCAGCAGCCGCCCCGGACAGGTTCAAGAGACCCAGTACTTC. Its protein product is CASSRPGQVQETQYF.

This clonotype has a count of ten or more. The genes are TRBV7-9 and TRBJ2-1, with D unresolved. The CDR3 has 13 amino acids. Germline V gene data show CDR1 as SEHNR and CDR2 as FQNEAQ (reference sequence). The ends were cut back, 1 base at V and 3 bases at J, with 4 bases in the middle. The CDR3 DNA reads TGTGCCAGCAGCTTAGGGCACTACAATGAGCAGTTCTTC. Amino acids: CASSLGHYNEQFF.

This clonotype was picked up a small number of times. This sequence joins TRBV6-6 and TRBJ1-2, with D possibly matching TRBD1 (6 bases). V was pared by 5 bases and J by 7 bases, with 17 bases between. CDR3 length: 14 residues. Germline CDR1 is MNHNY and CDR2 is SVGAGI (reference sequence). Written as DNA, the CDR3 is TGTGCCAGCAGTCCCCTAGGGGGAAGCGGTGGCTACACCTTC. Amino acids: CASSPLGGSGGYTF.

The gene calls are TRBV2 and TRBJ2-7; D might be TRBD1 or TRBD2, each matching 6 bases. V lost 7 bases to trimming and J lost 7 bases, with 20 bases between them. The germline V gene has CDR1 SNHLY and CDR2 FYNNEI. The CDR3 is 14 residues long. The CDR3 reads CASMEQGRSREQYF. CDR3 sequence (DNA): TGTGCCAGCATGGAGCAGGGGAGGAGCAGGGAGCAGTACTTC.

This clonotype is deemed medium-sized. The chain employs TRBV14 and TRBJ2-1, with D perhaps being TRBD1 or TRBD2 (6 bases each). Germline values: CDR1 SGHDN, CDR2 FVKESK. V was clipped by 1 base and J by 9 bases, with 10 bases between them. The CDR3 extends over 13 amino acids. The CDR3 region is CASSQVRGLEQFF. The CDR3 nucleotides read TGTGCCAGCAGCCAAGTCCGGGGGCTTGAGCAGTTCTTC. Full variable domain (remainder filled in from reference TRBV14 and TRBJ2-1): EAGVTQFPSHSVIEKGQTVTLRCDPISGHDNLYWYRRVMGKEIKFLLHFVKESKQDESGMPNNRFLAERTGGTYSTLKVQPAELEDSGVYFCASSQVRGLEQFFGPGTRLTVL.

This clonotype was found a few times. CDR3 sequence: CASSSQQGVQARQYF. Here the CDR3 DNA reads TGTGCCAGCTCCTCCCAACAAGGGGTTCAGGCGCGGCAGTACTTC. The V call is TRBV18, the J call TRBJ2-7; D is possibly TRBD1 (5 bases). This CDR3 is built from 15 residues. The germline V gene encodes CDR1 KGHSH and CDR2 LQKENI. V was shortened by 6 bases and J by 9 bases, with 24 bases between the two germline ends.

This clonotype was picked up many times. The rearrangement links TRBV7-8 to TRBJ2-3; D tentatively reads TRBD1 or TRBD2 (6 bases each). The germline CDR1 and CDR2 sequences are SGHVS and FQNEAQ. V lost 0 bases to trimming and J lost 6 bases, with 13 bases between them. This CDR3 is 15 amino acids long. The CDR3 spells CASSLAEGGRDTQYF. In DNA, the CDR3 is TGTGCCAGCAGCTTAGCTGAGGGGGGCAGGGATACGCAGTATTTT.

At least ten counts were recorded for this clonotype. The V and J genes are TRBV7-2 and TRBJ2-1; 11 positions agree with TRBD2. CDR3 size: 15 residues. The trim removed 3 bases at V and 9 bases at J, leaving 7 bases unmatched. Germline-derived CDR1 and CDR2 are SGHTA and FQGNSA. The CDR3 region is CASSLTASGGTEQFF. As DNA, the CDR3 is TGTGCCAGCAGCTTGACGGCTAGCGGGGGGACTGAGCAGTTCTTC.

This clonotype occurred many times. This rearrangement joins TRBV5-1 to TRBJ2-1, with 9 bases lining up with TRBD2. After removal of 2 bases from V and 2 bases from J, the junction contained 2 bases not matched to a gene. The CDR3 spans 15 residues. Germline loops: CDR1 SGHRS, CDR2 YFSETQ. CDR3 sequence: CASSFVAGAYNEQFF. In DNA form, the CDR3 reads TGCGCCAGCAGCTTCGTAGCGGGAGCCTACAATGAGCAGTTCTTC.

This clonotype was recorded at least ten times. The genes are TRBV19 and TRBJ2-3, with D unclear. CDR3 length: 16 amino acids. Trimming took off 6 bases at V and 0 bases at J, with 16 bases between the two ends. CDR1 and CDR2 from the germline V gene are LNHDA and SQIVND (reference sequence). This chain's CDR3 is CASRPGYVPSTDTQYF. CDR3 DNA: TGTGCCAGTAGGCCGGGTTATGTTCCTAGCACAGATACGCAGTATTTT.

At least ten counts were recorded for this clonotype. The genes are TRBV6-2 or TRBV6-3 and TRBJ2-2; TRBD1 matches at 8 bases. Looked up from germline, CDR1 is MNHEY and CDR2 is SVGEGT. CDR3 size: 16 residues. Losses at the gene ends were 5 bases for V and 6 bases for J; bases not matched to a gene: 11. CDR3 residues: CASSPHRTGLAGELFF. In DNA, the CDR3 is TGTGCCAGCAGTCCGCATCGGACAGGGCTGGCCGGGGAGCTGTTTTTT.